The entry that follows covers one T cell receptor (beta chain) sequence. This entry comes from a study of blood T cell repertoires in COVID-19. Study at large: Donors in the United States, Italy and Spain gave samples during acute or convalescent COVID-19. PBMCs, B-cell-depleted T cells, or T cells provided the cDNA or gDNA that made up the material.

Per the original methods: Reference gene primer amplification gave nucleated cell count estimates. TCRdb's copy holds only in-frame clones and misses some; the assay was immunoSEQ multiplex PCR. The V and J calls and clone size are taken from that table; D and trimming were inferred from the DNA. The sample lists 120,000 to 150,000 clones, around 80% occurring once. CDR3 length equals 12 residues. Trimming took 6 bases from V and 2 from J, leaving 8 bases between them. Germline assignment: CDR1 ENHRY and CDR2 SYGVKD. This rearrangement joins TRBV10-3 to TRBJ2-7; no reliable D call. The TCR comes from a man in his 60s with active or convalescent COVID-19. The sequencing input was peripheral blood. CDR3 coding DNA: TGTGCCATCAGCCAAGTAGCCTACGAGCAGTACTTC. It yields the protein CAISQVAYEQYF.